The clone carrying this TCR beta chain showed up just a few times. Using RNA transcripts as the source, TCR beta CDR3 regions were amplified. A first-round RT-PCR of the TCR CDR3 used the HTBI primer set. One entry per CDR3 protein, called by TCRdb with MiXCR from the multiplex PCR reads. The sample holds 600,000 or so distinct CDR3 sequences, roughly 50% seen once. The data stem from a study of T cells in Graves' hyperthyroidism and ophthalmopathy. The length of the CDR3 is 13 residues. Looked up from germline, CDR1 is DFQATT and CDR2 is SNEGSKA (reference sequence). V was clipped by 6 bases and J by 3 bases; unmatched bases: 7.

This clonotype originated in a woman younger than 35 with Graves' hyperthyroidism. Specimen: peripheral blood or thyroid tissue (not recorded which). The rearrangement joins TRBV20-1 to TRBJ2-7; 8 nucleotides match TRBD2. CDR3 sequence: CSAQAGANYEQYF. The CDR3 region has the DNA TGCAGTGCCCAAGCGGGAGCCAACTACGAGCAGTACTTC.